The table lists the clone carrying this TCR beta chain with many counts. The antigen is unknown. This sample stems from a study of T cells in Graves' hyperthyroidism and ophthalmopathy. Study-wide points: Model-based prediction identified ophthalmopathy a median around 6.5 months prior to its onset. Among clonotypes expanded in thyroid above 0.001, most were also found in blood.

Amplification targeted TCR beta CDR3 regions from RNA transcripts. A set of HTBI primers served as the primers for a first-round RT-PCR of the TCR CDR3. Each CDR3 protein is one row after TCRdb ran MiXCR on the multiplex PCR reads. The data contain about half a million distinct CDR3 sequences, approximately 23% of them singletons. V lost 2 bases, J lost 3 bases, and 7 bases stayed unmatched. The CDR3 runs to 15 residues. Germline V gives CDR1 SGHVS, CDR2 FQNEAQ. This TCR was sampled from a woman between 65 and 79 years old with Graves' ophthalmopathy. This chain connects TRBV7-8 to TRBJ2-7; 7 bases agree with TRBD2. Sequenced input: blood. CDR3 nucleotide sequence: TGTGCCAGCAGCTTATATCTAGCGGAGGGCTACGAGCAGTACTTC. Its translation is CASSLYLAEGYEQYF.